This T cell receptor (beta chain) was sequenced during a study of control samples from healthy donors and cancer patients. The germline V gene has CDR1 SNHLY and CDR2 FYNNEI. Trimming cost V 10 bases and J 5 bases, with 15 bases left between them. The CDR3 consists of 12 residues. Some clones are missing from TCRdb's copy, which holds only in-frame ones; the method was immunoSEQ multiplex PCR. The sample has 29,000 or so clones, roughly 85% seen once; the top ten hold around 3.9%. The sample consisted of formalin-fixed, paraffin-embedded tissue. The TCR sequence derives from a female donor with melanoma. The chain recombines TRBV2 with TRBJ2-7; no clear D gene. CDR3 DNA: TGTGCCACCTCCCTTCTTACACACGAGCAGTACTTC. Amino acids: CATSLLTHEQYF.